This T cell receptor (beta chain) appears in the sequencing data of a study of cytomegalovirus exposure and HLA in healthy donors. This clone appeared a single time. Its specificity is not known. Findings of the study overall: The likely explanation for a cluster of highly shared sequence variants was sequencing artifact. As was reported, the classifier diagnosed cytomegalovirus status with high specificity and sensitivity.

The V end was cut by 6 bases, the J end by 0 bases, with 11 bases between. CDR3 length equals 14 residues. Germline CDR1 MDHEN, CDR2 SYDVKM. Amplification used 60 Vbeta primers and 13 Jbeta primers. TCRdb's copy holds only in-frame clones and misses some; the assay was immunoSEQ multiplex PCR. The sample includes fewer than 200,000 clones, approximately 80% of them seen just once. This clonotype originated in a woman in her forties in good health and CMV-seropositive. The chain recombines TRBV28 with TRBJ1-1, with D perhaps matching TRBD1 (6 bases). Input material: PBMCs. The CDR3 nucleotides read TGTGCCAGCAGACCGGGGACAATGAACACTGAAGCTTTCTTT. Encoded protein: CASRPGTMNTEAFF. Full variable domain (missing parts from reference TRBV28 and TRBJ1-1): DVKVTQSSRYLVKRTGEKVFLECVQDMDHENMFWYRQDPGLGLRLIYFSYDVKMKEKGDIPEGYSVSREKKERFSLILESASTNQTSMYLCASRPGTMNTEAFFGQGTRLTVV.